What follows are 10 T cell receptor beta chains derived from one specimen sequenced in a study of blood T cell repertoires in COVID-19. Data came from immunoSEQ multiplex PCR; TCRdb stores just in-frame clones and leaves some out. The sample carries roughly 290,000 clones, approximately 90% recorded once. The sample taken for sequencing was peripheral blood. Receptor source: a man aged 30 to 45 with acute or convalescent COVID-19.

This chain connects TRBV6-5 to TRBJ1-2, with 9 bases aligning to TRBD1. Per the germline V gene, CDR1 is MNHEY and CDR2 is SVGAGI. Unmatched junction bases numbered 12, after V lost 2 bases and J lost 8 bases. The CDR3 is 16 residues long. CDR3 bases: TGTGCCAGCAGTTACCGGGACAGGGCCCTTCCAGGGGGCTACACCTTC. Translation: CASSYRDRALPGGYTF.

The sample holds one count of this clone. The chain has TRBV9 and TRBJ2-2, with D perhaps TRBD2 (5 bases). V dropped 4 bases and J dropped 8 bases, with 15 bases sitting between them. The CDR3 length is 14 residues. Per the germline V gene, CDR1 is SGDLS and CDR2 is YYNGEE. The CDR3 nucleotides are TGTGCCAGCAGCTCACTTGAACGGGGAGGGGAGCTGTTTTTT. This gives the protein CASSSLERGGELFF.

This clone was counted a single time. This chain uses TRBV7-9 with TRBJ1-4; no clear D gene. This CDR3 has 13 amino acids. The V gene's germline CDR1 is SEHNR and CDR2 FQNEAQ (reference sequence). Trimming left V 2 bases short and J 8 bases short, with 9 bases between. The CDR3 protein is CASSLIGGEKLFF. The CDR3, as DNA: TGTGCCAGCAGCTTAATCGGAGGCGAAAAACTGTTTTTT.

The chain has TRBV6-5 and TRBJ2-7; D ambiguous. This CDR3 region has 13 residues. The germline V gene has CDR1 MNHEY and CDR2 SVGAGI. V was trimmed by 10 bases and J by 0 bases, leaving 13 bases between them. The CDR3 spells CATSRISSYEQYF. The CDR3 DNA is TGTGCCACCTCACGTATTAGCTCCTACGAGCAGTACTTC.

The gene calls are TRBV30 and TRBJ1-1, with no clear D. Trimming took off 4 bases at V and 1 base at J, with 10 bases between the two ends. The CDR3 has 13 residues. Germline V gives CDR1 GTSNPN, CDR2 SVGIG (reference sequence). The DNA for the CDR3 is TGTGCCTGGACGAGAGGTCAGAACACTGAAGCTTTCTTT. Translating gives CAWTRGQNTEAFF.

This clone was seen only a few times. This rearrangement joins TRBV29-1 to TRBJ1-1; TRBD1 matches at 8 bases. V was pared by 7 bases and J by 10 bases, with 8 bases of the junction left unmatched. From germline, CDR1 is SQVTM and CDR2 ANQGSEA. The CDR3 spans 11 residues. The CDR3 nucleotides read TGCAGCGCCGTGGACAGGGAGGTAGCTTTCTTT. This sequence encodes CSAVDREVAFF.

V gene TRBV9 combines with J gene TRBJ2-1; D may be TRBD2 (6 bases). The CDR3 is 15 residues long. CDR1 and CDR2 (germline): SGDLS, YYNGEE. Trimming pared 0 bases from V and 2 bases from J, leaving 9 bases between. CDR3 DNA sequence: TGTGCCAGCAGCGTAGCTAGCGCTGCCTACAATGAGCAGTTCTTC. Its translation is CASSVASAAYNEQFF.

The chain is built from TRBV2 and TRBJ1-6, with 8 bases aligning to TRBD1. The V segment lost 4 bases and the J segment 6 bases; nucleotides outside the gene matches: 5. The length of the CDR3 is 15 residues. Per germline, CDR1 SNHLY and CDR2 FYNNEI. The CDR3 coding sequence is TGTGCCAGCAGTGGTAGGACAGGGTTTAATTCACCCCTCCACTTT. The encoded protein is CASSGRTGFNSPLHF.

V usage is TRBV11-3 and J usage is TRBJ2-7, with 10 bases lining up with TRBD1. Looked up from germline, CDR1 is SGHNT and CDR2 is YENEEA. This CDR3 contains 14 residues. V lost 5 bases and J lost 6; bases outside the gene matches: 7. The CDR3 nucleotides are TGTGCCAGCAGCACGGGGACAGGGGCGAGCGAGCAGTACTTC. Translated: CASSTGTGASEQYF.

J is TRBJ2-2 and V is TRBV5-1, with 13 bases that match TRBD2. The CDR3 sequence is 15 residues long. Germline lookup yields CDR1 SGHRS and CDR2 YFSETQ. Trimming cost V 4 bases and J 4 bases; bases outside gene matches: 1. DNA of the CDR3: TGCGCCAGCAGCACTAGCGGGGGGGCCACCGGGGAGCTGTTTTTT. Protein product: CASSTSGGATGELFF.